These 12 T cell receptor beta chains were sequenced from one sample in a study of blood T cell repertoires in COVID-19. TCRdb's copy holds only in-frame clones and misses some; the assay was immunoSEQ multiplex PCR. Among 250,000 to 400,000 clones listed, around 90% were seen once. The sequenced sample consisted of peripheral blood. All receptors come from a woman aged 30 to 39 with COVID-19, enrolled during active disease.

The gene calls are TRBV7-8 and TRBJ2-5; 12 bases map to TRBD2. CDR3 size: 15 residues. The trim removed 5 bases at V and 5 bases at J, leaving 6 bases unmatched. Germline V CDR1 and CDR2: SGHVS, FQNEAQ. CDR3 region: CASSLRTSGTETQYF. The CDR3, as DNA: TGTGCCAGCAGCCTCCGGACTAGCGGGACTGAGACCCAGTACTTC.

This sequence joins TRBV7-8 and TRBJ2-7; D uncertain. This CDR3 comprises 14 residues. In germline, CDR1 is SGHVS, CDR2 FQNEAQ. V shed 1 base and J shed 0 bases, with 7 bases lying between them. Written as DNA, the CDR3 is TGTGCCAGCAGCTTAGTGGCGGCCTCCTACGAGCAGTACTTC. Translation: CASSLVAASYEQYF. The full variable domain, completed using reference TRBV7-8 and TRBJ2-7, is GAGVSQSPRYKVAKRGQDVALRCDPISGHVSLFWYQQALGQGPEFLTYFQNEAQLDKSGLPSDRFFAERPEGSVSTLKIQRTQQEDSAVYLCASSLVAASYEQYFGPGTRLTVT.

The J gene is TRBJ1-1, the V gene TRBV5-4; a weak D match, TRBD1 (6 bases). The CDR3 is 13 amino acids. V was shortened by 5 bases and J by 0 bases, with 8 bases between the two germline ends. The V gene's germline CDR1 is SGHNT and CDR2 YYREEE (reference sequence). CDR3: CASSTGLNTEAFF. Here the CDR3 DNA reads TGTGCCAGCAGTACAGGGTTGAACACTGAAGCTTTCTTT.

This chain uses TRBV6-5 with TRBJ2-7, with unresolved D. Per the germline V gene, CDR1 is MNHEY and CDR2 is SVGAGI. The V and J ends lost 6 bases and 3 bases respectively, with 9 bases between them. The CDR3 covers 12 residues. CDR3 loop: CASRPEFYEQYF. CDR3 coding DNA: TGTGCCAGCAGGCCGGAGTTCTACGAGCAGTACTTC.

The V gene is TRBV29-1, the J gene TRBJ1-4, with D possibly matching TRBD1 (5 bases). Trimming removed 7 bases at V and 3 bases at J, with 9 bases between. The length of the CDR3 is 12 residues. CDR1 and CDR2 from the germline V gene are SQVTM and ANQGSEA. The CDR3 coding sequence is TGCAGCGCGGGGGGAGCTAATGAAAAACTGTTTTTT. Its protein is CSAGGANEKLFF.

The J gene is TRBJ2-2, the V gene TRBV7-8; TRBD1 aligns across 7 bases. Looked up from germline, CDR1 is SGHVS and CDR2 is FQNEAQ. V shed 5 bases and J 3 bases; nucleotides not matched to a gene: 9. The CDR3 covers 16 residues. The DNA of the CDR3 is TGTGCCAGCAGCCGCAGACAGGGTCTGGACACCGGGGAGCTGTTTTTT. Its translation is CASSRRQGLDTGELFF.

The CDR3 region has the DNA TGCAGCGCCGGGACAGGGTGGGACAATGAGCAGTTCTTC. This encodes CSAGTGWDNEQFF. This chain joins TRBV29-1 and TRBJ2-1; 9 bases align to TRBD1. V was pared by 7 bases and J by 5 bases, with 6 bases of the junction left unmatched. This CDR3 region has 13 residues. CDR1 SQVTM and CDR2 ANQGSEA come from the germline V gene.

The CDR3 region has the DNA TGTGCCAGTAGTACCGGGACAGGGGATAATTCACCCCTCCACTTT. Protein: CASSTGTGDNSPLHF. V is TRBV19 and J is TRBJ1-6; 10 bases are shared with TRBD1. This CDR3 region has 15 residues. From germline, CDR1 is LNHDA and CDR2 SQIVND (reference sequence). Trimming took 4 bases from V and 5 from J; bases not matched to a gene: 2.

The rearrangement uses TRBV7-6 and TRBJ2-7; 9 positions agree with TRBD1. The CDR3 covers 15 residues. CDR1 is SGHVS, CDR2 FNYEAQ, per germline. The junction had 7 bases not matched to a gene; V was cut back by 5 bases and J by 2 bases. This chain's CDR3 is CASSLGQGTTYEQYF. CDR3 DNA: TGTGCCAGCAGCCTCGGACAGGGGACAACCTACGAGCAGTACTTC.

This clone was found once. The rearrangement joins TRBV5-1 to TRBJ2-6; the D is unclear. The CDR3 contains 17 residues. Trimming stripped 2 bases from V and 0 bases from J, with 12 bases between. CDR1 is SGHRS and CDR2 is YFSETQ in the germline V gene. The CDR3 DNA follows: TGCGCCAGCAGCTTTGAGGTAGCTGGCTCTGGGGCCAACGTCCTGACTTTC. The encoded protein is CASSFEVAGSGANVLTF.

The rearrangement uses TRBV3-1 (or the pseudogene TRBV3-2) and TRBJ1-1, with D tentatively TRBD1 (5 bases). From germline, CDR1 is LGHDT and CDR2 YNNKEL (reference sequence). V shed 0 bases and J shed 3 bases, with 5 bases lying between them. This CDR3 spans 13 amino acids. DNA of the CDR3: TGTGCCAGCAGCCAAGACAGGGACACTGAAGCTTTCTTT. Protein: CASSQDRDTEAFF.

This clone came up once. Additional DNA sequences in this sample encode the identical CDR3. This sequence joins TRBV19 and TRBJ1-5; 7 nucleotides align to TRBD1. Germline loops: CDR1 LNHDA, CDR2 SQIVND (reference sequence). CDR3 length: 14 residues. J was trimmed by 7 bases and V by 5 bases; bases with no gene match: 8. The CDR3 coding sequence is TGTGCCAGTAGTGTCCGGGACAGAGGACAGCCCCAGCATTTT. Protein sequence: CASSVRDRGQPQHF.